What follows are 23 T cell receptor beta chains derived from one specimen sequenced in a study of lymphopenia after photon versus proton radiotherapy. Produced via immunoSEQ multiplex PCR; TCRdb's table is partial and in-frame only. The table has more than 70,000 clones, around 83% seen once; the top ten hold about 1.3%. Sequencing was performed on peripheral blood, taken from a patient treated with proton-based radiotherapy. Receptors were obtained from a man in his fifties or sixties with pancreatic cancer.

The rearrangement uses TRBV4-2 and TRBJ2-1; tentatively, D is TRBD2 (5 bases). Trimming took 0 bases from V and 2 from J, leaving 14 bases between them. Germline CDR1 reads LGHNA; CDR2 reads YNFKEQ. The CDR3 loop spans 17 amino acids. CDR3 protein: CASSQDSLAVAYNEQFF. CDR3 DNA: TGTGCCAGCAGCCAAGATTCGCTAGCCGTCGCCTACAATGAGCAGTTCTTC.

The chain carries TRBV29-1 and TRBJ2-3; possibly TRBD1 for D (5 bases). Germline loops: CDR1 SQVTM, CDR2 ANQGSEA. The V end was cut by 8 bases, the J end by 5 bases, with 14 bases between. This CDR3 comprises 12 residues. CDR3 residues: CSHWGLVDTQYF. The CDR3 coding sequence is TGCAGCCACTGGGGCCTCGTAGATACGCAGTATTTT.

V gene TRBV7-9 combines with J gene TRBJ2-3; D is perhaps TRBD1 or TRBD2 (5 bases each). The CDR3 sequence is 18 residues long. CDR1 and CDR2 from the germline V gene are SEHNR and FQNEAQ (reference sequence). The V gene lost 3 bases and the J gene lost 6 bases, with 25 bases spanning the gap. In DNA form, the CDR3 reads TGTGCCAGCAGCTTTGGGGGAGACCTGAGGGGCGAGGGGGATACGCAGTATTTT. It codes for CASSFGGDLRGEGDTQYF.

V and J are TRBV9 and TRBJ2-7; possible D gene TRBD1, 5 bases. V gave up 4 bases and J gave up 1 base, with 15 bases separating them. CDR1 is SGDLS and CDR2 is YYNGEE in the germline V gene. The CDR3 is 15 residues long. The CDR3 protein is CASSPFDSPSYEQYF. In DNA, the CDR3 is TGTGCCAGCAGCCCCTTTGACAGCCCGTCCTACGAGCAGTACTTC.

The chain carries TRBV18 and TRBJ1-2; D gene ambiguous. The ends were cut back, 2 bases at V and 8 bases at J, with 6 bases in the middle. Germline V CDR1 and CDR2: KGHSH, LQKENI. This CDR3 has 11 residues. CDR3 in amino acids: CASSPGVGYTF. DNA of the CDR3: TGTGCCAGCTCACCAGGTGTCGGCTACACCTTC.

This sequence joins TRBV27 and TRBJ1-2; TRBD1 might be the D (6 bases). V lost 6 bases, J lost 6 bases, and 17 bases lay in between. The germline CDR1 and CDR2 sequences are MNHEY and SMNVEV (reference sequence). The CDR3 is made up of 14 amino acids. The CDR3 DNA reads TGTGCCAGCAGGGGGGACAAATACCGTCATGGCTACACCTTC. Amino acids: CASRGDKYRHGYTF.

The rearrangement uses TRBV28 and TRBJ2-4; 8 nucleotides agree with TRBD1. There are 16 residues in the CDR3. Germline V gene sequence: CDR1 MDHEN, CDR2 SYDVKM. V lost 5 bases to trimming and J lost 1 base; unmatched junction nucleotides: 7. The CDR3 here is CASSGQGAGAKNIQYF. The CDR3 region has the DNA TGTGCCAGCAGTGGTCAGGGGGCGGGGGCCAAAAACATTCAGTACTTC.

This clone appeared a few times. The V call is TRBV5-4, the J call TRBJ2-3; unclear D gene. Germline assignment: CDR1 SGHNT and CDR2 YYREEE (reference sequence). V lost 0 bases to trimming and J lost 2 bases, with 7 bases between them. The CDR3 loop spans 14 amino acids. The CDR3 here is CASSLEGATDTQYF. The CDR3 nucleotides are TGTGCCAGCAGCTTGGAAGGAGCCACAGATACGCAGTATTTT.

This clone has a single count. V usage is TRBV5-6 and J usage is TRBJ1-4; a possible D gene is TRBD1 (6 bases). The CDR3 length is 14 residues. Germline CDR1 is SGHDT and CDR2 is YYEEEE. The ends were cut back, 2 bases at V and 5 bases at J, with 10 bases in the middle. As DNA, the CDR3 is TGTGCCAGCAGCTTTCCGACAGGCAATGAAAAACTGTTTTTT. It translates to CASSFPTGNEKLFF.

This chain links TRBV28 with TRBJ2-7, with TRBD1 matching 7 bases. There are 14 residues in the CDR3. V shed 8 bases and J 2 bases; nucleotides not matched to a gene: 9. Germline V CDR1 and CDR2: MDHEN, SYDVKM. The CDR3 loop is CASGLRGTAYEQYF. CDR3 DNA: TGTGCCAGCGGGTTGAGAGGGACAGCCTACGAGCAGTACTTC.

The V and J genes are TRBV18 and TRBJ2-5; 11 bases line up with TRBD2. With 1 base clipped from V and 3 bases from J, the junction kept 10 bases outside the gene matches. CDR3 length: 18 amino acids. Germline V CDR1 and CDR2: KGHSH, LQKENI. CDR3 protein: CASSPQEASGRLKETQYF. The CDR3 DNA sequence: TGTGCCAGCTCACCACAAGAAGCTAGCGGGAGGTTAAAAGAGACCCAGTACTTC.

The V gene is TRBV5-6, the J gene TRBJ2-7; the match to TRBD1 covers 8 bases. The CDR3 totals 14 residues. J lost 3 bases, V lost 3 bases, and 5 bases had no gene match. Per the germline V gene, CDR1 is SGHDT and CDR2 is YYEEEE. CDR3 sequence (DNA): TGTGCCAGCAGCTGGGGACAGGCGGTCTACGAGCAGTACTTC. Protein sequence: CASSWGQAVYEQYF.

The rearrangement joins TRBV28 to TRBJ2-2; 7 nucleotides agree with TRBD2. With V trimmed by 2 bases and J by 4 bases, 4 bases remained unmatched. There are 15 residues in the CDR3. In germline, CDR1 is MDHEN, CDR2 SYDVKM. The CDR3 loop reads CASSLSSGLTGELFF. DNA of the CDR3: TGTGCCAGCAGTTTAAGTAGCGGGCTCACCGGGGAGCTGTTTTTT.

The V and J genes are TRBV7-2 and TRBJ2-7; D gene ambiguous. Between the trimmed V and J ends, which lost 2 bases and 2 bases, there was a span of 4 bases. The length of the CDR3 is 12 residues. Germline V lookup: CDR1 SGHTA, CDR2 FQGNSA. The chain's CDR3 is CASSLPTYEQYF. The CDR3 region has the DNA TGTGCCAGCAGCTTACCGACCTACGAGCAGTACTTC. Full variable domain (outside the CDR3, taken from reference TRBV7-2 and TRBJ2-7): GAGVSQSPSNKVTEKGKDVELRCDPISGHTALYWYRQSLGQGLEFLIYFQGNSAPDKSGLPSDRFSAERTGGSVSTLTIQRTQQEDSAVYLCASSLPTYEQYFGPGTRLTVT.

This chain connects TRBV6-4 to TRBJ2-3; no clear D gene. The ends were cut back, 3 bases at V and 6 bases at J, with 10 bases in the middle. Germline CDR1 and CDR2: MRHNA and SNTAGT. CDR3 length: 13 amino acids. The CDR3 bases are TGTGCCAGCAGTGAGGGCAGGTGGGATACGCAGTATTTT. Translated: CASSEGRWDTQYF.

This clone appeared a few times. The chain recombines TRBV9 with TRBJ2-5; tentatively, D is TRBD1 (5 bases). V lost 7 bases and J 6 bases, leaving 16 bases between the germline ends. Germline V CDR1 and CDR2: SGDLS, YYNGEE. CDR3 length: 13 residues. DNA for the CDR3: TGTGCCAGCGCCAGGGTGGACAAACAGACCCAGTACTTC. Translating it yields CASARVDKQTQYF.

The J gene is TRBJ2-6, the V gene TRBV5-6; D is ambiguous. V shed 3 bases and J shed 0 bases, with 10 bases lying between them. The CDR3 totals 16 residues. CDR1 is SGHDT, CDR2 YYEEEE, per germline. CDR3 nucleotide sequence: TGTGCCAGCAGCTCATTCAGCTTCTCTGGGGCCAACGTCCTGACTTTC. Translation gives CASSSFSFSGANVLTF.

This sequence joins TRBV6-1 and TRBJ1-2, with 9 bases identical to TRBD1. This CDR3 spans 14 amino acids. The V gene end was trimmed by 4 bases and the J gene end by 7 bases; junction bases not matched to a gene: 7. Germline values: CDR1 MNHNS, CDR2 SASEGT. The CDR3: CASSVDRGEGGYTF. The CDR3 bases are TGTGCCAGCAGTGTGGACAGGGGCGAGGGTGGCTACACCTTC.

The rearrangement links TRBV6-6 to TRBJ1-2, with a tentative D call TRBD1 (5 bases). The CDR3 is 14 residues long. V dropped 6 bases and J dropped 1 base, with 12 bases sitting between them. CDR1 MNHNY and CDR2 SVGAGI come from the germline V gene (reference sequence). Written as DNA, the CDR3 is TGTGCCAGCAGCACCTCCCAGGGTAACTATGGCTACACCTTC. Translated, it gives CASSTSQGNYGYTF.

The chain combines TRBV5-1 with TRBJ2-2; 9 bases align to TRBD1. Looked up from germline, CDR1 is SGHRS and CDR2 is YFSETQ. Germline trimming cut 4 bases from V and 4 bases from J; bases unmatched to any gene: 8. The CDR3 runs 16 residues. The CDR3 here is CASSLQGAGTTGELFF. In nucleotides, the CDR3 is TGCGCCAGCAGCCTACAGGGGGCTGGTACCACCGGGGAGCTGTTTTTT.

This sequence joins TRBV7-9 and TRBJ2-5; no clear D. The CDR3 has 14 amino acids. The V and J ends lost 3 bases and 3 bases respectively, with 11 bases between them. Per the germline V gene, CDR1 is SEHNR and CDR2 is FQNEAQ (reference sequence). As DNA, the CDR3 is TGTGCCAGCAGCTTGGGCAGGCCAGAAGAGACCCAGTACTTC. Translating gives CASSLGRPEETQYF.

The chain combines TRBV29-1 with TRBJ1-1; 7 bases are a match to TRBD1. This CDR3 is 14 amino acids long. In germline, CDR1 is SQVTM, CDR2 ANQGSEA. V was pared by 1 base and J by 4 bases, with 6 bases of the junction left unmatched. The chain's CDR3 is CSVEAPAGGTEAFF. The CDR3 DNA is TGCAGCGTTGAAGCCCCGGCAGGGGGCACTGAAGCTTTCTTT. The whole variable domain, filled in from reference TRBV29-1 and TRBJ1-1, reads SAVISQKPSRDICQRGTSLTIQCQVDSQVTMMFWYRQQPGQSLTLIATANQGSEATYESGFVIDKFPISRPNLTFSTLTVSNMSPEDSSIYLCSVEAPAGGTEAFFGQGTRLTVV.

This chain uses TRBV28 with TRBJ1-1; no definite D call. Germline V CDR1 and CDR2: MDHEN, SYDVKM. With 4 bases removed from V and 11 bases from J, the gap between germline ends came to 14 bases. The CDR3 spans 12 residues. CDR3 coding DNA: TGTGCCAGCAGTTATTCACGGGAGTTGGCTTTCTTT. It specifies CASSYSRELAFF.